This TCR beta chain was identified in a study of graft-versus-host responses after intestinal transplantation. Study-level background: Uniformly, recipients were administered anti-thymocyte globulin induction with subsequent tacrolimus and steroids for approximately three years.

Whole-study findings and limits: Early declines in HvG clones that occurred post-transplant were associated with peak circulating GvH clone levels.

Clones were sequenced by immunoSEQ multiplex PCR, and TCRdb holds only the in-frame ones, with some missing. Of just under 85,000 clones listed, 91% are singletons. V lost 6 bases and J 0 bases, leaving 21 bases between the germline ends. This CDR3 spans 17 amino acids. Per the germline V gene, CDR1 is WSHSY and CDR2 is SAAADI. Concerning this clone itself: Its antigen is still unknown.

Sequencing was performed on unstimulated CD8+ T cells sorted from spleen or lymph node cells, taken before transplant. This chain links TRBV10-2 with TRBJ2-7; D is undetermined. The sequence came from a human donor who was the organ donor for an intestinal transplant. The CDR3 nucleotides read TGCGCCAGCAGCTCCTACGACCGATTATCGACCTCCTACGAGCAGTACTTC. This gives the protein CASSSYDRLSTSYEQYF.